These T cell receptor beta chains were read from a single sample in a study of molecular identifiers for immune sequencing clone quantification. A single record per CDR3 protein comes from TCRdb applying MiXCR to the PCR reads. The profile shows 88,000 or so distinct CDR3 sequences, around 20% of them singletons. The source material was naive CD8+ T cells from blood, with Jurkat cell RNA spiked in. These receptors came from a human donor in good health. Some libraries in this study had Jurkat cell RNA spiked in. Both conserved end residues are part of each CDR3. Fields, in order: J gene, clone size, V gene, D gene, CDR3 protein, CDR3 DNA. D genes are given only for firm matches. The size of a clone is reported for some rows only, either as once, few or many, or as a class for expanded clones.

>TRBJ2-3|many|TRBV19|NA
CASSPRDEDTQYF
TGTGCCAGTAGTCCTCGGGACGAAGATACGCAGTATTTT
>TRBJ1-1|many|TRBV27|NA
CASSIDPNTEAFF
TGTGCCAGCAGTATTGACCCGAACACTGAAGCTTTCTTT
>TRBJ2-3|many|TRBV7-9|NA
CASENSYTDTQYF
TGTGCCAGCGAAAACAGCTACACAGATACGCAGTATTTT
>TRBJ1-2|many|TRBV7-9|TRBD1
CASSSDRGSRDSYGYTF
TGTGCCAGCAGCTCTGACAGGGGGAGTAGAGACAGCTATGGCTACACCTTC
>TRBJ2-3|few|TRBV6-2/TRBV6-3|NA
CASSVGDSSTDTQYF
TGTGCCAGCAGCGTCGGGGATTCTAGCACAGATACGCAGTATTTT
>TRBJ2-7|many|TRBV27|NA
CASSSSGIEEQYF
TGTGCCAGCAGTTCCAGCGGCATTGAGGAGCAGTACTTC
>TRBJ2-7|NA|TRBV20-1|NA
CSARDNRNSYEQYF
TGCAGTGCTAGAGATAACAGAAACTCCTACGAGCAGTACTTC
>TRBJ2-7|many|TRBV5-4|NA
CASSFEPNPHEQYF
TGTGCCAGCAGCTTCGAACCTAACCCCCACGAGCAGTACTTC
>TRBJ1-5|many|TRBV27|TRBD1
CASSWTGVGSNQPQHF
TGTGCCAGCAGTTGGACAGGGGTCGGTAGCAATCAGCCCCAGCATTTT
>TRBJ2-5|NA|TRBV5-4|TRBD2
CASGFLAEFQETQYF
TGTGCCAGCGGCTTTCTAGCGGAGTTCCAAGAGACCCAGTACTTC
>TRBJ1-5|many|TRBV6-5|NA
CASRERRGNQPQHF
TGTGCCAGCAGGGAGCGGAGGGGCAATCAGCCCCAGCATTTT
>TRBJ1-1|many|TRBV7-3|NA
CASSFPGDGGRDTEAFF
TGTGCCAGCAGCTTTCCCGGGGACGGGGGGCGAGACACTGAAGCTTTCTTT
>TRBJ1-5|few|TRBV27|NA
CASSLGPSHQPQHF
TGTGCCAGCAGTCTCGGACCAAGTCATCAGCCCCAGCATTTT
>TRBJ2-7|many|TRBV6-2/TRBV6-3|NA
CASSPLGPVEQYF
TGTGCCAGCAGTCCTTTGGGACCGGTTGAGCAGTACTTC
>TRBJ2-1|NA|TRBV12-5|NA
CASGAGVYNEQFF
TGTGCTAGTGGGGCAGGGGTCTACAATGAGCAGTTCTTC